Listed here is a single TCR beta chain. Antigen: not known. After removal of 6 bases from V and 5 bases from J, the junction contained 12 bases not matched to a gene. This CDR3 is built from 15 residues. In germline, CDR1 is MNHNS, CDR2 SASEGT. The data are from a study of response to subunit inactivated influenza vaccine. The study's findings and limits: T cells newly recruited by each seasonal influenza vaccination are few, the authors suggested.

TCRdb reanalysed the RT-PCR reads using MiXCR and keeps one entry per CDR3 protein. The table shows 500,000 to 550,000 distinct CDR3 sequences, with approximately 7.7% occurring only once. The TCR sequence derives from a man between 50 and 69 years old who received an inactivated influenza vaccine. The chain uses TRBV6-1 and TRBJ1-2, with 7 bases identical to TRBD1. Sequences were derived from PBMCs from blood, sampled 23 months after vaccination. The CDR3 sequence: CASSRDSSFGYGYTF. The CDR3 DNA follows: TGTGCCAGCAGCCGGGACAGCAGCTTTGGGTATGGCTACACCTTC.